Only one count was recorded for the clone carrying this TCR beta chain. The data stem from a study of blood T cell repertoires in COVID-19. Study-wide background: Samples came from the United States, Italy and Spain, spanning acute and convalescent COVID-19. The analysed material was cDNA or gDNA that came from T cells, B-cell-depleted T cells, or PBMCs.

Original handling: Reference gene primer amplification yielded estimated nucleated cell counts. Sequencing used immunoSEQ multiplex PCR; TCRdb keeps in-frame clones, though not all of them. The V and J calls and clone size come from that table; D and trimming were worked out from the DNA. Counted here are 95,000 to 120,000 clones, about 85% occurring once; the ten biggest clones make up around an eighth. This CDR3 spans 13 amino acids. The V end was cut by 4 bases, the J end by 2 bases, with 9 bases between. From germline, CDR1 is SGHTA and CDR2 FQGNSA. The sample consisted of peripheral blood. The clonotype was recovered from a human donor in a cohort sampled during active COVID-19. The rearrangement joins TRBV7-2 to TRBJ2-7, with D maybe TRBD1 (6 bases). In nucleotides, the CDR3 is TGTGCCAGCAGCTCCCGGGACACCTACGAGCAGTACTTC. Its translation: CASSSRDTYEQYF.